The 9 T cell receptor beta chains in this list originate from one sample, sequenced in a study of radiotherapy plus CTLA-4 blockade in lung cancer. Clones were read by immunoSEQ multiplex PCR, and TCRdb kept only the in-frame ones, dropping some. The sample includes some 98,000 clones, roughly four fifths of them seen just once. This specimen was peripheral blood, taken from a patient treated with radiotherapy plus ipilimumab. The receptors originated from a human donor with non-small cell lung cancer who had a partial response to radiotherapy plus ipilimumab.

J is TRBJ2-3 and V is TRBV2; no definite D call. V lost 4 bases to trimming and J lost 0 bases, with 8 bases between them. CDR1 is SNHLY and CDR2 is FYNNEI in the germline V gene. This CDR3 spans 14 amino acids. In nucleotides, the CDR3 is TGTGCCAGCAGTGTTAGCACTAGCACAGATACGCAGTATTTT. Translation gives CASSVSTSTDTQYF.

CDR3 DNA: TGTGCCAGCAGCTTAGAGAGGGGAAACACCATATATTTT. Protein: CASSLERGNTIYF. The chain recombines TRBV7-9 with TRBJ1-3; D not certain. Trimming took 1 base from V and 4 from J, leaving 5 bases between them. The germline CDR1 and CDR2 sequences are SEHNR and FQNEAQ (reference sequence). The CDR3 length is 13 residues. The whole variable domain, filled in from reference TRBV7-9 and TRBJ1-3, reads DTGVSQNPRHKITKRGQNVTFRCDPISEHNRLYWYRQTLGQGPEFLTYFQNEAQLEKSRLLSDRFSAERPKGSFSTLEIQRTEQGDSAMYLCASSLERGNTIYFGEGSWLTVV.

The CDR3 sequence: CASSTLAGVEEQYF. For the CDR3, the DNA is TGTGCCAGTAGTACACTAGCGGGAGTCGAGGAGCAGTACTTC. The genes are TRBV19 and TRBJ2-7, with 11 nucleotides matching TRBD2. Trimming cost V 4 bases and J 7 bases; bases outside gene matches: 6. The CDR3 loop spans 14 amino acids. Germline CDR1 is LNHDA and CDR2 is SQIVND (reference sequence).

The chain combines TRBV5-4 with TRBJ2-2; 12 bases are shared with TRBD2. This CDR3 is 15 amino acids long. The J segment lost 4 bases and the V segment lost 4 bases, leaving 2 bases of the junction unmatched. The germline V gene has CDR1 SGHNT and CDR2 YYREEE (reference sequence). The CDR3 DNA sequence: TGTGCCAGCAGCGGGACTAGCGGGTCCACCGGGGAGCTGTTTTTT. Its protein is CASSGTSGSTGELFF.

This clone was observed a few times. The V call is TRBV5-5, the J call TRBJ2-2; 8 bases agree with TRBD1. CDR3 length: 17 amino acids. The junction had 5 bases not matched to a gene; V was cut back by 0 bases and J by 1 base. Germline loops: CDR1 SGHKS, CDR2 YYEKEE (reference sequence). As DNA, the CDR3 is TGTGCCAGCAGCTTGGGTTCCGGGACAGGGAACACCGGGGAGCTGTTTTTT. Protein product: CASSLGSGTGNTGELFF.

V is TRBV2 and J is TRBJ2-7, with D tentatively TRBD1 (6 bases). Germline CDR1 reads SNHLY; CDR2 reads FYNNEI. CDR3 length equals 12 residues. With 8 bases removed from V and 3 bases from J, the gap between germline ends came to 11 bases. This CDR3 is CASREGVYEQYF. CDR3 sequence (DNA): TGTGCCAGCCGCGAGGGGGTCTACGAGCAGTACTTC.

The chain employs TRBV6-6 and TRBJ1-1; 7 nucleotides match TRBD1. In germline, CDR1 is MNHNY, CDR2 SVGAGI (reference sequence). The V segment lost 5 bases and the J segment 4 bases; nucleotides outside the gene matches: 4. This CDR3 comprises 13 residues. Written as DNA, the CDR3 is TGTGCCAGCAGTAAACCAGGGGGCACTGAAGCTTTCTTT. This codes for CASSKPGGTEAFF.

The V gene is TRBV11-3, the J gene TRBJ2-5, with 10 bases lining up with TRBD1. The CDR3 spans 14 residues. V lost 6 bases to trimming and J lost 4 bases; unmatched junction nucleotides: 5. Germline CDR1 reads SGHNT; CDR2 reads YENEEA. The CDR3 here is CASRIGTGAETQYF. In nucleotides, the CDR3 is TGTGCCAGCAGGATCGGGACAGGGGCAGAGACCCAGTACTTC.

This sequence joins TRBV28 and TRBJ1-5; the D is unclear. CDR1 and CDR2 from the germline V gene are MDHEN and SYDVKM. Trimming took off 5 bases at V and 5 bases at J, with 10 bases between the two ends. The CDR3 spans 13 residues. As DNA, the CDR3 is TGTGCCAGCAGTATGGCAGTGTATCAGCCCCAGCATTTT. This encodes CASSMAVYQPQHF.